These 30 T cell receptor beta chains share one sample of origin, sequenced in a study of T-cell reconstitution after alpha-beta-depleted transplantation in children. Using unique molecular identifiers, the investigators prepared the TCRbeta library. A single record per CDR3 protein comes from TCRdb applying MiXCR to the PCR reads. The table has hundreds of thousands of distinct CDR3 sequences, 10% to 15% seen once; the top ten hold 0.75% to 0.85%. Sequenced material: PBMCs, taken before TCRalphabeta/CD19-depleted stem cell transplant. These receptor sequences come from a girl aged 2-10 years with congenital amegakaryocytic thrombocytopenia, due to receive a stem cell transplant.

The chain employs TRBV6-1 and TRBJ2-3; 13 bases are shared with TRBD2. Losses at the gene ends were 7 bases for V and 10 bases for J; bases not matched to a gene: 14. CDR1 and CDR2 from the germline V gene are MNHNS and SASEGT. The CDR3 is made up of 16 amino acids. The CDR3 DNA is TGTGCCAGCACCCTGGGACTAGCGGGACGCGGGGATGCGCAGTATTTT. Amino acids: CASTLGLAGRGDAQYF.

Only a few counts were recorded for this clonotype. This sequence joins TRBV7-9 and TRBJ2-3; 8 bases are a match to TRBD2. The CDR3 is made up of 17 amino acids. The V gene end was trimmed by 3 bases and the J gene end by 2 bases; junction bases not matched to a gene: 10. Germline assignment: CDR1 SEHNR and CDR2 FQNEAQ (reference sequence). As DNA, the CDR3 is TGTGCCAGCAGCTTGTCTGTGGCGGGAGGAGTCACAGATACGCAGTATTTT. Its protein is CASSLSVAGGVTDTQYF.

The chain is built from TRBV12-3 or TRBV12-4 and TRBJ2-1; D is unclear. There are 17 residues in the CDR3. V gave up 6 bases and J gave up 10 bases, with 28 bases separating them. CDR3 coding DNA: TGTGCCAGCAGCCCCCATCAGACAAAAGGGTGGCGCAGCGAGCAGTTCTTC. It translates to CASSPHQTKGWRSEQFF.

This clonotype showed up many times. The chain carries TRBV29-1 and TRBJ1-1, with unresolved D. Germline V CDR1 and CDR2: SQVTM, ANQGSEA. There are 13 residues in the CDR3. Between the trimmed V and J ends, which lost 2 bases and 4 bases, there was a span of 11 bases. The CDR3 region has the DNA TGCAGCGTTGAATTGTGGGAGGGCACTGAAGCTTTCTTT. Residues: CSVELWEGTEAFF.

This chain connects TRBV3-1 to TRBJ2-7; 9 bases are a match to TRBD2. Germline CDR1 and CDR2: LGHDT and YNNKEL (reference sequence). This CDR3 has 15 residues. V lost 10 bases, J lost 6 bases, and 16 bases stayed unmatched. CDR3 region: CATAPTGTSPSEQYF. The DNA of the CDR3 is TGTGCCACCGCGCCGACCGGGACTAGCCCCTCCGAGCAGTACTTC.

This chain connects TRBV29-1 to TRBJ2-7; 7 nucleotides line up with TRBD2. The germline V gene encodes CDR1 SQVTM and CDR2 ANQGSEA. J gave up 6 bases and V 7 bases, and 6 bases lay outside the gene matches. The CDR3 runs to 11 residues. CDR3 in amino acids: CSAASGGEQYF. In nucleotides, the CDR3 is TGCAGCGCTGCGTCGGGAGGCGAGCAGTACTTC.

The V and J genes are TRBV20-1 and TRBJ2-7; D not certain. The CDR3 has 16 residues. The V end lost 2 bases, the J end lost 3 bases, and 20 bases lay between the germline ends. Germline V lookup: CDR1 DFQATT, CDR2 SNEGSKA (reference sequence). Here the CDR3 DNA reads TGCAGTGCTAGATCCCGGAAGGAAGGCCCCGTCTACGAGCAGTACTTC. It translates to CSARSRKEGPVYEQYF.

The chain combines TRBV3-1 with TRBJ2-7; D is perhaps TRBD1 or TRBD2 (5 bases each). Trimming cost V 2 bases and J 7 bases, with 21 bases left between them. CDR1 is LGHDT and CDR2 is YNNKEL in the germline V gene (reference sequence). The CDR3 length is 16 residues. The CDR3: CASSQSRGPLFREQYF. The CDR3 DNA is TGTGCCAGCAGCCAATCTCGGGGACCTTTATTCCGGGAGCAGTACTTC.

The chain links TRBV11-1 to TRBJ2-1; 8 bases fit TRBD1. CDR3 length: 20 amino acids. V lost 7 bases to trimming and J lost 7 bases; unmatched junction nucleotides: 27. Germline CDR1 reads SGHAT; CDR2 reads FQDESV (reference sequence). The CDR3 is CASTFSTGGRDGTYRNEQFF. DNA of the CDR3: TGTGCCAGCACCTTTTCTACAGGGGGAAGGGACGGGACTTACCGGAATGAGCAGTTCTTC.

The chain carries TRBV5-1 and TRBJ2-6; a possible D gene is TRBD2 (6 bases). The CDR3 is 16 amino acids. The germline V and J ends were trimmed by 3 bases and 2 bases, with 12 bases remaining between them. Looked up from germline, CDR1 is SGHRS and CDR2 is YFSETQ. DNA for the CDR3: TGCGCCAGCAGCTCCGTGACTAGGGCTGGGGCCAACGTCCTGACTTTC. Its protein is CASSSVTRAGANVLTF. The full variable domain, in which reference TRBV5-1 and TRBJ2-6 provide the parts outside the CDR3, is KAGVTQTPRYLIKTRGQQVTLSCSPISGHRSVSWYQQTPGQGLQFLFEYFSETQRNKGNFPGRFSGRQFSNSRSEMNVSTLELGDSALYLCASSSVTRAGANVLTFGAGSRLTVL.

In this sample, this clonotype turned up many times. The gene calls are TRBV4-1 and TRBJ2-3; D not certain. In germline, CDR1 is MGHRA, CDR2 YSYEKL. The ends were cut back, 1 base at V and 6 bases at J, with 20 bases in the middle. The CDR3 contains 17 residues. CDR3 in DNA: TGCGCCAGCAGCCAAGCCCTCCAGTTGCCTGACCCGGATACGCAGTATTTT. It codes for CASSQALQLPDPDTQYF.

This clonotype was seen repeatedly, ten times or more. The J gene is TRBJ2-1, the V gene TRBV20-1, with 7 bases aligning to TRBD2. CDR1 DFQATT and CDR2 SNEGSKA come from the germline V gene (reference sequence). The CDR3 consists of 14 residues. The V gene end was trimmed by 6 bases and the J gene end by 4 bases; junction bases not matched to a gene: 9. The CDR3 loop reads CSALVGGRYNEQFF. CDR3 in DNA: TGCAGTGCACTTGTCGGGGGGAGGTACAATGAGCAGTTCTTC.

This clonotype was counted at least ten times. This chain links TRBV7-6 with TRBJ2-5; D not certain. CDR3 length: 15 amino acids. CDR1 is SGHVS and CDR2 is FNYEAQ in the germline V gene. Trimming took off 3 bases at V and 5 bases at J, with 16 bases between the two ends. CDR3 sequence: CASSFPPQRVETQYF. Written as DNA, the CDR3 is TGTGCCAGCAGCTTCCCCCCTCAAAGGGTGGAGACCCAGTACTTC.

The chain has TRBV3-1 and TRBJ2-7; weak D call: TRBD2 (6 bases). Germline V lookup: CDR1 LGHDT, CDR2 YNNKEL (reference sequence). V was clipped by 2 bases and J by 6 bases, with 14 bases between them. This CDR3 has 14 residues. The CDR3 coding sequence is TGTGCCAGCAGCCAATTCGGGAGAATAGGCGAGCAGTACTTC. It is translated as CASSQFGRIGEQYF.

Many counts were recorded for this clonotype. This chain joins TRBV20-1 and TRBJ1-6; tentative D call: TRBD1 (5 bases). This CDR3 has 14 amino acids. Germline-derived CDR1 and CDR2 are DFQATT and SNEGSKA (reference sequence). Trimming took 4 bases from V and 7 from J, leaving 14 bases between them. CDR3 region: CSANLRDVNSPLHF. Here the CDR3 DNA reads TGCAGTGCTAACCTCCGGGACGTAAATTCACCCCTCCACTTT.

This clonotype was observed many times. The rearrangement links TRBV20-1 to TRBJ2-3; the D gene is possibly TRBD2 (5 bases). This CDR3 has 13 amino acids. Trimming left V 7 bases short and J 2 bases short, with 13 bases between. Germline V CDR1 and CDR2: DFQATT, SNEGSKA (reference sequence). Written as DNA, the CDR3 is TGCAGTGTTATAGGTAGCGACACAGATACGCAGTATTTT. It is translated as CSVIGSDTDTQYF.

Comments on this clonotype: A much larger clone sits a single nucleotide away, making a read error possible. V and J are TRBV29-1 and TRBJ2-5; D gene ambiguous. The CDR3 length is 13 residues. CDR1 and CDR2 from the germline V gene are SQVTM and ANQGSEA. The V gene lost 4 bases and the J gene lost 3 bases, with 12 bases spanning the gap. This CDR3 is CSVAALVEETQYF. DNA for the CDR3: TGCAGCGTTGCCGCTCTAGTGGAAGAGACCCAGTACTTC.

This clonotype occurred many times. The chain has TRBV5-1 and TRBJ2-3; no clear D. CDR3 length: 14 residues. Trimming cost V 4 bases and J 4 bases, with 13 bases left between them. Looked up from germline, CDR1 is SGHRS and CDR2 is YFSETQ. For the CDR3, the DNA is TGCGCCAGCAGCCCAGACATCCTCTCAGATACGCAGTATTTT. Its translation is CASSPDILSDTQYF.

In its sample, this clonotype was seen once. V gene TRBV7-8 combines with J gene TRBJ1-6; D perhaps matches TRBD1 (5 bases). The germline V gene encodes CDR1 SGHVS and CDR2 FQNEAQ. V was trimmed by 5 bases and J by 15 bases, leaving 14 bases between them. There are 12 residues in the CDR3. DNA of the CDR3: TGTGCCAGCAGCCTTAACCGGGGGTTCCTCCACTTT. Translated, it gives CASSLNRGFLHF.

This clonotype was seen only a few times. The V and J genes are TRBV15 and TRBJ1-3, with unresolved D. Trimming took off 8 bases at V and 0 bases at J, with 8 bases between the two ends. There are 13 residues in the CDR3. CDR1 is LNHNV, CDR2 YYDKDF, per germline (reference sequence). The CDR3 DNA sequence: TGTGCCACCGGATACTTCTCTGGAAACACCATATATTTT. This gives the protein CATGYFSGNTIYF.

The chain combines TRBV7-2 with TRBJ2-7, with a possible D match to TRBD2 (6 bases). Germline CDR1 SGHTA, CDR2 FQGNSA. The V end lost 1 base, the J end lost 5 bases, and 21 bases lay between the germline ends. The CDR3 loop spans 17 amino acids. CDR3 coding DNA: TGTGCCAGCAGCTTAGTTACGTGGGCTAGCGAGCCCGACGAGCAGTACTTC. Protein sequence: CASSLVTWASEPDEQYF. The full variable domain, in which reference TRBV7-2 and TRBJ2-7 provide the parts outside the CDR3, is GAGVSQSPSNKVTEKGKDVELRCDPISGHTALYWYRQSLGQGLEFLIYFQGNSAPDKSGLPSDRFSAERTGGSVSTLTIQRTQQEDSAVYLCASSLVTWASEPDEQYFGPGTRLTVT.

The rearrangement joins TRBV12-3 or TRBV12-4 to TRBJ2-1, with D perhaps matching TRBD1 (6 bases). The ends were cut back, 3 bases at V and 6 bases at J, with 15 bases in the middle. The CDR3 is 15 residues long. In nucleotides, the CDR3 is TGTGCCAGCAGTTTTAGGACAGAAGTTCTCAATGAGCAGTTCTTC. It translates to CASSFRTEVLNEQFF.

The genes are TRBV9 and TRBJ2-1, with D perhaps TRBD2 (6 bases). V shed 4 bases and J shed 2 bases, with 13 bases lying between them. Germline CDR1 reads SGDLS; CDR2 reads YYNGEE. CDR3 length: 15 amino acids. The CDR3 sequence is CASSTPGLAYNEQFF. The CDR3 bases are TGTGCCAGCAGCACCCCGGGACTGGCCTACAATGAGCAGTTCTTC.

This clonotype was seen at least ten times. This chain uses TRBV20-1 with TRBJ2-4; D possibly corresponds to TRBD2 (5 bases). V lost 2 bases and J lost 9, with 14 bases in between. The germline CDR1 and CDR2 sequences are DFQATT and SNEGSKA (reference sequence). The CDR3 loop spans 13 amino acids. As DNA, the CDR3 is TGCAGTGCTAGACCAAAGGCCGCGGGCATTCAGTACTTC. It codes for CSARPKAAGIQYF.

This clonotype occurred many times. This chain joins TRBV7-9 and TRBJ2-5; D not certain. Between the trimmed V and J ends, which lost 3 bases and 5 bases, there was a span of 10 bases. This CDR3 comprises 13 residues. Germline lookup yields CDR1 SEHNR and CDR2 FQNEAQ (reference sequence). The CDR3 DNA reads TGTGCCAGCAGCTTCGGAACTTTGGAGACCCAGTACTTC. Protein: CASSFGTLETQYF.

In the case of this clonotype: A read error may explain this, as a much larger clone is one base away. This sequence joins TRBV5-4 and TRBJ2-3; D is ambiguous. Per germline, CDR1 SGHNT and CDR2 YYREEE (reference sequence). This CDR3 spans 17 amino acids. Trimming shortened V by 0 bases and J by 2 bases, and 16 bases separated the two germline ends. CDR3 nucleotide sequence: TGTGCCAGCAGCTTGGTTGTGCGCGGCCCTCTCACAGATACGCAGTATTTT. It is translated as CASSLVVRGPLTDTQYF.

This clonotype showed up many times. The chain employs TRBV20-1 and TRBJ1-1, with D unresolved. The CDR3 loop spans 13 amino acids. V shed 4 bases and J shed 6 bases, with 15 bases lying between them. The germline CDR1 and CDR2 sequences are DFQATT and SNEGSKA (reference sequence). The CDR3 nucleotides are TGCAGTGCTACACCGGGCCCTCGGCCTGAAGCTTTCTTT. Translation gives CSATPGPRPEAFF.

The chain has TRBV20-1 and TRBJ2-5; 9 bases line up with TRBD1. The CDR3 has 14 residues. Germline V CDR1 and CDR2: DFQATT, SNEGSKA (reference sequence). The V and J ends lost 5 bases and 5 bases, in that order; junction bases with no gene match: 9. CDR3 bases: TGCAGTGCTGTCCGGGACAGGGTCATGGAGACCCAGTACTTC. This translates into CSAVRDRVMETQYF.

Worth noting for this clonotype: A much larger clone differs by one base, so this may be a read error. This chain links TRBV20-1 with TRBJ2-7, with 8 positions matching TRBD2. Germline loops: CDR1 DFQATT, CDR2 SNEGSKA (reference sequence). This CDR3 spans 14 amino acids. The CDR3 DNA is TGCAGTGCTAGATTCGAGGTAGCGGGGTACGAGCAGTCCTTC. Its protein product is CSARFEVAGYEQSF.

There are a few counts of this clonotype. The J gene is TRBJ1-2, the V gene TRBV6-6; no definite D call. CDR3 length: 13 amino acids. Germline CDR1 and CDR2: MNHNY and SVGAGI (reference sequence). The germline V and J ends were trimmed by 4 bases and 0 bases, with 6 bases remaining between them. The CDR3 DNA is TGTGCCAGCAGTTCGTCGTCTAACTATGGCTACACCTTC. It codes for CASSSSSNYGYTF.